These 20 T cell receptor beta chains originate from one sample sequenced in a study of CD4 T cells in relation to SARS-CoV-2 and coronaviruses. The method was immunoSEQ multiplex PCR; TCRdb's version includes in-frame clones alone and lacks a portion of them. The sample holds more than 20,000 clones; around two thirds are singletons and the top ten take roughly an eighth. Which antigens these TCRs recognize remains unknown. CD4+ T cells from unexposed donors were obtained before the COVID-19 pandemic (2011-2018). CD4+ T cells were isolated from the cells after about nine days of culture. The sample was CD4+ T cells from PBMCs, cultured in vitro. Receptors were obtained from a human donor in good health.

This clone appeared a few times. The CDR3 is CATSRGSGDTIYF. The DNA of the CDR3 is TGTGCCACCAGCAGAGGATCAGGGGACACCATATATTTT. The genes are TRBV15 and TRBJ1-3; tentative D call: TRBD1 (6 bases). Looked up from germline, CDR1 is LNHNV and CDR2 is YYDKDF (reference sequence). Trimming took off 1 base at V and 8 bases at J, with 9 bases between the two ends. The length of the CDR3 is 13 residues.

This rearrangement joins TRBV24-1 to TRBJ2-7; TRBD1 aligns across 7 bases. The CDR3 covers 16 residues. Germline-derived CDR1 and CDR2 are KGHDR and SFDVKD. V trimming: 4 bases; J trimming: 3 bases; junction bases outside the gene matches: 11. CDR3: CATSESPGQRNYEQYF. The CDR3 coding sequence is TGTGCCACCAGTGAATCTCCGGGACAGCGAAACTACGAGCAGTACTTC.

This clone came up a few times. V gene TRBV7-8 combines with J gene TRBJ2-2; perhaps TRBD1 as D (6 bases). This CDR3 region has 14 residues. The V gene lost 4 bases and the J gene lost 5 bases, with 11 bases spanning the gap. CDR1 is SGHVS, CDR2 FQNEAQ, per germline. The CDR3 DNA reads TGTGCCAGCAGCTCGTCACAGGGAACCGGGGAGCTGTTTTTT. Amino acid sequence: CASSSSQGTGELFF.

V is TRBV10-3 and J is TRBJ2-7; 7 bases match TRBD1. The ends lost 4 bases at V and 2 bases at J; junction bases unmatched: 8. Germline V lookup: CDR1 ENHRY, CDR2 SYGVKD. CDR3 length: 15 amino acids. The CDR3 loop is CAISGQGLSAYEQYF. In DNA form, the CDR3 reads TGTGCCATCAGTGGACAGGGCTTAAGTGCCTACGAGCAGTACTTC.

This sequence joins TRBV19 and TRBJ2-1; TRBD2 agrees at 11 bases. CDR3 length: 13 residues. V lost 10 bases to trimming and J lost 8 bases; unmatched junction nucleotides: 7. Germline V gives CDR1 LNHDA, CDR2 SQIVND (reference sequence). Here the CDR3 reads CATNSGRADEQFF. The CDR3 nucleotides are TGTGCCACCAATAGCGGGAGGGCTGATGAGCAGTTCTTC.

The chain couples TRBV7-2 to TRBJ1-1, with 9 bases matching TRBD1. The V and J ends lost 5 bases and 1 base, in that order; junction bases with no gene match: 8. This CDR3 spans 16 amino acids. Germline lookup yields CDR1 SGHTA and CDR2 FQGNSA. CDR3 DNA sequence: TGTGCCAGCAGCCCGCCGGGACAGGGTTGGAACACTGAAGCTTTCTTT. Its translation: CASSPPGQGWNTEAFF.

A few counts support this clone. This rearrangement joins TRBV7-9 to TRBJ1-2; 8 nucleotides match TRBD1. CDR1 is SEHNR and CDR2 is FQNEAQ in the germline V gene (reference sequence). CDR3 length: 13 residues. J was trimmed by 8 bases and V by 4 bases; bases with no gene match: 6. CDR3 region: CASSSGQGGGYTF. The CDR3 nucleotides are TGTGCCAGCAGCTCAGGACAGGGAGGCGGCTACACCTTC.

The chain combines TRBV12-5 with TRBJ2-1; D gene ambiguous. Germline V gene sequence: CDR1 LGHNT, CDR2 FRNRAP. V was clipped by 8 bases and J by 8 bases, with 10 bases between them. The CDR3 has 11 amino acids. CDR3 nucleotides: TGTGCTAGTCATGCCGGGCATGAGCAGTTCTTC. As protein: CASHAGHEQFF.

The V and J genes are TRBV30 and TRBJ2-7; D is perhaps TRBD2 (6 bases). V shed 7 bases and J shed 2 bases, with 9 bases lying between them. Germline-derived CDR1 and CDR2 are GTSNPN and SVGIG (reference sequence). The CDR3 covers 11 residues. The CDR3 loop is CAYRLAYEQYF. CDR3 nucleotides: TGTGCCTACCGACTAGCCTACGAGCAGTACTTC.

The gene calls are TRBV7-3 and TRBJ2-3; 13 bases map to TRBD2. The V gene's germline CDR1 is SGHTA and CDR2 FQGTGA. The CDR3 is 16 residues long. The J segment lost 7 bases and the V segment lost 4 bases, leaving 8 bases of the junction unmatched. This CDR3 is CASSSWTSGSGNTQYF. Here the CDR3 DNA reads TGTGCCAGCAGCTCCTGGACTAGCGGGAGTGGAAATACGCAGTATTTT.

The CDR3 protein is CATSDLKAGNTIYF. For the CDR3, the DNA is TGTGCCACCAGTGATTTAAAGGCTGGAAACACCATATATTTT. This rearrangement joins TRBV24-1 to TRBJ1-3; no definite D call. V lost 1 base and J 2 bases, leaving 5 bases between the germline ends. The CDR3 sequence is 14 residues long. The germline gives CDR1 KGHDR, CDR2 SFDVKD.

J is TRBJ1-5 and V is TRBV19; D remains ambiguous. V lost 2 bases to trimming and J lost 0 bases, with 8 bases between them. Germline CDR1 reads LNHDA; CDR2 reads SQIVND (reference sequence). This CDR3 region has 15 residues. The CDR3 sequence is CASSISRYSNQPQHF. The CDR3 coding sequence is TGTGCCAGTAGTATATCGCGATATAGCAATCAGCCCCAGCATTTT. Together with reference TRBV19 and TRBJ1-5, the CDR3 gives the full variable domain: DGGITQSPKYLFRKEGQNVTLSCEQNLNHDAMYWYRQDPGQGLRLIYYSQIVNDFQKGDIAEGYSVSREKKESFPLTVTSAQKNPTAFYLCASSISRYSNQPQHFGDGTRLSIL.

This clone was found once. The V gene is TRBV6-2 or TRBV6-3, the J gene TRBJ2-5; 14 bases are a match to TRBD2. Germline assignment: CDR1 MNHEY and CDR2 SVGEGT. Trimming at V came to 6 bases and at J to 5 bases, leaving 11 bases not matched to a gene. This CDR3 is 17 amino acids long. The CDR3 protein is CASSSGLAGGVGETQYF. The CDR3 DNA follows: TGTGCCAGCAGCTCCGGACTAGCGGGAGGCGTGGGTGAGACCCAGTACTTC.

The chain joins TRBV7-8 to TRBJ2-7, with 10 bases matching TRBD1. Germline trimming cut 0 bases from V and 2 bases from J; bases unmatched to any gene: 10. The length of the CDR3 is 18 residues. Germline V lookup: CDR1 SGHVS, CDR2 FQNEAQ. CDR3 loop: CASSLAVTGGGSAYEQYF. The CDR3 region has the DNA TGTGCCAGCAGCTTAGCGGTGACAGGGGGCGGGTCAGCCTACGAGCAGTACTTC. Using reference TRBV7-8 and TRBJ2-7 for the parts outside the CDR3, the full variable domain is GAGVSQSPRYKVAKRGQDVALRCDPISGHVSLFWYQQALGQGPEFLTYFQNEAQLDKSGLPSDRFFAERPEGSVSTLKIQRTQQEDSAVYLCASSLAVTGGGSAYEQYFGPGTRLTVT.

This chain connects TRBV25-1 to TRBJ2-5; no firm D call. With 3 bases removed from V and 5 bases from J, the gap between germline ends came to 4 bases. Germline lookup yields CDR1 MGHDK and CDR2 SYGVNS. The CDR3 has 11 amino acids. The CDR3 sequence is CASSDKETQYF. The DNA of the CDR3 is TGTGCCAGCAGTGACAAGGAGACCCAGTACTTC.

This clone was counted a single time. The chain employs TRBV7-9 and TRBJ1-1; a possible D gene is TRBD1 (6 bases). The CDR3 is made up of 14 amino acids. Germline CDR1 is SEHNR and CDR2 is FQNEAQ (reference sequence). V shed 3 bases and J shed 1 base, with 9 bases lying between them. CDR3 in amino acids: CASSLQGKNTEAFF. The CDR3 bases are TGTGCCAGCAGCTTGCAGGGGAAGAACACTGAAGCTTTCTTT. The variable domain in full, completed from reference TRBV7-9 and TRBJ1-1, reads DTGVSQNPRHKITKRGQNVTFRCDPISEHNRLYWYRQTLGQGPEFLTYFQNEAQLEKSRLLSDRFSAERPKGSFSTLEIQRTEQGDSAMYLCASSLQGKNTEAFFGQGTRLTVV.

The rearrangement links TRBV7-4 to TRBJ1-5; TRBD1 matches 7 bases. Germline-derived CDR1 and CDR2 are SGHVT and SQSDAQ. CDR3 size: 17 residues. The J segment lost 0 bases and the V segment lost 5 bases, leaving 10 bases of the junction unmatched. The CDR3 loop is CASSTSSGGNSNQPQHF. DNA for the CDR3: TGTGCCAGCAGCACCTCATCAGGGGGTAATAGCAATCAGCCCCAGCATTTT.

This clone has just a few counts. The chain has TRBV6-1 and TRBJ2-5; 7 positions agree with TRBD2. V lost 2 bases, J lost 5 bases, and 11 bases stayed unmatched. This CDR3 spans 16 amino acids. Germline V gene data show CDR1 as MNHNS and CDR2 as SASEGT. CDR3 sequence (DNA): TGTGCCAGCAGTGAATATCGAGCGGGACGGGGGGAGACCCAGTACTTC. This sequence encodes CASSEYRAGRGETQYF.

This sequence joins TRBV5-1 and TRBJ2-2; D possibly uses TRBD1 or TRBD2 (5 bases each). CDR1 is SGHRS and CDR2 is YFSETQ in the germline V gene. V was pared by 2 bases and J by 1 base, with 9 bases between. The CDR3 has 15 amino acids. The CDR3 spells CASSFGGLNTGELFF. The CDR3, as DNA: TGCGCCAGCAGCTTTGGGGGATTGAACACCGGGGAGCTGTTTTTT.

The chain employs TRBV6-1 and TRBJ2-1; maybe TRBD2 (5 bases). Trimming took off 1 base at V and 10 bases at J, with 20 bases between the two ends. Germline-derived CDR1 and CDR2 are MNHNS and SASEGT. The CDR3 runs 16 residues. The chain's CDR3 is CASSEEERPSIHEQFF. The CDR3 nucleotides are TGTGCCAGCAGTGAAGAAGAGCGGCCCTCAATCCACGAGCAGTTCTTC.